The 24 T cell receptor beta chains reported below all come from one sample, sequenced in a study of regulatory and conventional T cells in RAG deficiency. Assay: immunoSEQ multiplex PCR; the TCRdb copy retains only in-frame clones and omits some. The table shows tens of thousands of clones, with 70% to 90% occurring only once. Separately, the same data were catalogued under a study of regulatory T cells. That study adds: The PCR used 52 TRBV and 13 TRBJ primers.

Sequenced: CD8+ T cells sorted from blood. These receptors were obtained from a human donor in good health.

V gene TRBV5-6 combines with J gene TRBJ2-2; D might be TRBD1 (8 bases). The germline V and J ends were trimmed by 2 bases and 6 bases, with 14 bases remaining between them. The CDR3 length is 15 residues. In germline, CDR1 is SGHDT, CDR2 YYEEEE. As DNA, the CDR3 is TGTGCCAGCAGCTTACGACAGGGGAGGGCCGGGGAGCTGTTTTTT. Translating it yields CASSLRQGRAGELFF.

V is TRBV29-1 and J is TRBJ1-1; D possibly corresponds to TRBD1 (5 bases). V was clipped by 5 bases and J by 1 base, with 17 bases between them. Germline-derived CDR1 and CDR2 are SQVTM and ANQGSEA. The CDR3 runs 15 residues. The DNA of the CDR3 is TGCAGCGTTTTCAGGGAAACGGGGGGGAACACTGAAGCTTTCTTT. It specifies CSVFRETGGNTEAFF.

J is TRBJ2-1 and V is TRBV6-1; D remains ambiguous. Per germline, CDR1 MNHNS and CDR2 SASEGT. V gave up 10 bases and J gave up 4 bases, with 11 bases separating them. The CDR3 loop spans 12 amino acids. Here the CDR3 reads CATARLYNEQFF. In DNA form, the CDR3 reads TGTGCCACTGCGCGGCTTTACAATGAGCAGTTCTTC.

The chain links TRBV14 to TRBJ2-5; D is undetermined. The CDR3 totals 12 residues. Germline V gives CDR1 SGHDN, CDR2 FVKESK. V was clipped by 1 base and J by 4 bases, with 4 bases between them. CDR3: CASSQVGETQYF. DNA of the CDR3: TGTGCCAGCAGCCAAGTGGGAGAGACCCAGTACTTC.

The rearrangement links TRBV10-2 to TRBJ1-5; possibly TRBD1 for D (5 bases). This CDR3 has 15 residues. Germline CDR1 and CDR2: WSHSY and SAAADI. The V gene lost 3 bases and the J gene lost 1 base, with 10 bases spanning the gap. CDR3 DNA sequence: TGCGCCAGCAGTGACTGGGCAGGGAGCAATCAGCCCCAGCATTTT. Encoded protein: CASSDWAGSNQPQHF.

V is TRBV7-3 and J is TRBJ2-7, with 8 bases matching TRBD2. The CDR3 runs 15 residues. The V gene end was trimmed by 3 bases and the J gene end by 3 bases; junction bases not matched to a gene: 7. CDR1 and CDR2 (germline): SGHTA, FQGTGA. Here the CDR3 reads CASSFYAGGGYEQYF. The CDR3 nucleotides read TGTGCCAGCAGCTTCTACGCGGGGGGCGGCTACGAGCAGTACTTC. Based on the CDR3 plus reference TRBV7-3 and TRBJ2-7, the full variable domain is GAGVSQTPSNKVTEKGKYVELRCDPISGHTALYWYRQSLGQGPEFLIYFQGTGAADDSGLPNDRFFAVRPEGSVSTLKIQRTERGDSAVYLCASSFYAGGGYEQYFGPGTRLTVT.

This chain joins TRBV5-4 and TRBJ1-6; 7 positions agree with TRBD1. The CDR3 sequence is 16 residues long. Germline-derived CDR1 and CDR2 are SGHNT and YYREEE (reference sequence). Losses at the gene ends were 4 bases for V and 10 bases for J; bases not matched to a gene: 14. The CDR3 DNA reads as TGTGCCAGCAGCCCAGGGGGAGGGGCGCGAGACTCACCCCTCCACTTT. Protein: CASSPGGGARDSPLHF.

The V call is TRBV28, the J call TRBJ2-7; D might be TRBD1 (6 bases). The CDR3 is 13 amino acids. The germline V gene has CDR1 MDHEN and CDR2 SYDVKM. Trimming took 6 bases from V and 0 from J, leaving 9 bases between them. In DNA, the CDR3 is TGTGCCAGCAGGGCAGGGGACTCCTACGAGCAGTACTTC. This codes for CASRAGDSYEQYF.

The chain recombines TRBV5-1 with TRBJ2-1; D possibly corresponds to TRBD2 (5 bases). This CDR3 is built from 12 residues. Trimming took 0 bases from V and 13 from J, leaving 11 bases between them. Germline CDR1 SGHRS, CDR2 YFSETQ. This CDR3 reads CASSLDEGNQFF. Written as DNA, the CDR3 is TGCGCCAGCAGCTTGGACGAGGGTAATCAGTTCTTC.

CDR3 DNA: TGTGCCAGCAGCTTAACCGGGACAGAGGATACGCAGTATTTT. Its translation is CASSLTGTEDTQYF. J is TRBJ2-3 and V is TRBV7-8; 7 bases line up with TRBD1. This CDR3 has 14 amino acids. CDR1 and CDR2 (germline): SGHVS, FQNEAQ. The V and J ends lost 2 bases and 6 bases, in that order; junction bases with no gene match: 5.

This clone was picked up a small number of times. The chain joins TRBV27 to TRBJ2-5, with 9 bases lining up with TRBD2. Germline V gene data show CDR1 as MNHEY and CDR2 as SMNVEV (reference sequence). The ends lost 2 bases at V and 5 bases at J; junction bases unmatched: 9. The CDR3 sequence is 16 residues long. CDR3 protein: CASSLRAGGPRETQYF. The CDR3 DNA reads TGTGCCAGCAGTTTAAGGGCGGGAGGGCCGAGGGAGACCCAGTACTTC.

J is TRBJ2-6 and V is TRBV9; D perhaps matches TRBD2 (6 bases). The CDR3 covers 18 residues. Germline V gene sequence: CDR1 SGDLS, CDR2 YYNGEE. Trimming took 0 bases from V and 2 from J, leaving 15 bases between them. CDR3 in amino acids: CASSVDVIGGAGANVLTF. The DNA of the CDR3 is TGTGCCAGCAGCGTAGACGTCATTGGAGGGGCTGGGGCCAACGTCCTGACTTTC.

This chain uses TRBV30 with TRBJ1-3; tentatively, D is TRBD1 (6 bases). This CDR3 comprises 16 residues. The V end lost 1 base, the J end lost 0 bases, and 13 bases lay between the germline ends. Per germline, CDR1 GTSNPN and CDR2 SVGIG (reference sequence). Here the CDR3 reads CAWSEDSPSSGNTIYF. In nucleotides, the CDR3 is TGTGCCTGGAGTGAGGACAGTCCCAGCTCTGGAAACACCATATATTTT.

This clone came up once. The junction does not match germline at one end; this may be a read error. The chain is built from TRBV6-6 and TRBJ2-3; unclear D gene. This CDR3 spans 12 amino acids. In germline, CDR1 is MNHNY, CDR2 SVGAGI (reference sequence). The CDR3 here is CASSWVSDTQCF. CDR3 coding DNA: TGTGCCAGCAGTTGGGTGTCGGATACGCAGTGTTTT.

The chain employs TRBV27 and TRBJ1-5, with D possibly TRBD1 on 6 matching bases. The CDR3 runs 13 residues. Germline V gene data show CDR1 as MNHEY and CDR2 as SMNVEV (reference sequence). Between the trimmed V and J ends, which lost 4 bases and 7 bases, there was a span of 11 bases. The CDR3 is CASSSTGYQPQHF. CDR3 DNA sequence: TGTGCCAGCAGTTCCACAGGGTACCAGCCCCAGCATTTT.

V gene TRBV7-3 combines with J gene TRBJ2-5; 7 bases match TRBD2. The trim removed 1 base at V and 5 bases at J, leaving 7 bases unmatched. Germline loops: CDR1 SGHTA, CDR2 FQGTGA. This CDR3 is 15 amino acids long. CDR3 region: CASSLRAGLGETQYF. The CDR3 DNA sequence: TGTGCCAGCAGCTTAAGGGCTGGACTAGGGGAGACCCAGTACTTC.

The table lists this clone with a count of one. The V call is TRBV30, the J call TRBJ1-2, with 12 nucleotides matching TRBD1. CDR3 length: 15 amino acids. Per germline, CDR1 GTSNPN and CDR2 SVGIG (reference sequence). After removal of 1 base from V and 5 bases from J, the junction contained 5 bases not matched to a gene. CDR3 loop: CAWSGRDRGLYGYTF. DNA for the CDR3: TGTGCCTGGAGTGGCCGGGACAGGGGGCTTTATGGCTACACCTTC. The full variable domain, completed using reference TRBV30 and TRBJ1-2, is SQTIHQWPATLVQPVGSPLSLECTVEGTSNPNLYWYRQAAGRGLQLLFYSVGIGQISSEVPQNLSASRPQDRQFILSSKKLLLSDSGFYLCAWSGRDRGLYGYTFGSGTRLTVV.

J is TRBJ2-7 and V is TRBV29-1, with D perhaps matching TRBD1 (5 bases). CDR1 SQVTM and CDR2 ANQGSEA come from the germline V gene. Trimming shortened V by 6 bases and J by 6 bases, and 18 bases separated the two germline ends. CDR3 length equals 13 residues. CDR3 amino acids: CSVFSGAIGEQYF. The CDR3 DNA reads TGCAGCGTCTTCAGTGGGGCAATAGGCGAGCAGTACTTC.

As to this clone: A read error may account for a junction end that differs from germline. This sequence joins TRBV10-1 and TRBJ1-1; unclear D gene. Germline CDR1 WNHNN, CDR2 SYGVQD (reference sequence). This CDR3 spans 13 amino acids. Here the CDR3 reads CASSENLNSEAFF. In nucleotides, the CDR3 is TGCGCCAGCAGTGAGAACTTGAACTCTGAAGCTTTCTTT.

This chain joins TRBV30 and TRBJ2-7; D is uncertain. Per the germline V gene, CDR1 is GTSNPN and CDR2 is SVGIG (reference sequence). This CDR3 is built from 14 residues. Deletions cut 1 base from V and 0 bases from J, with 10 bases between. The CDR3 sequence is CAWSEGGSSYEQYF. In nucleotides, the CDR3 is TGTGCCTGGAGTGAGGGCGGCTCCTCCTACGAGCAGTACTTC. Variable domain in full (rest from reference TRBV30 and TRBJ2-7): SQTIHQWPATLVQPVGSPLSLECTVEGTSNPNLYWYRQAAGRGLQLLFYSVGIGQISSEVPQNLSASRPQDRQFILSSKKLLLSDSGFYLCAWSEGGSSYEQYFGPGTRLTVT.

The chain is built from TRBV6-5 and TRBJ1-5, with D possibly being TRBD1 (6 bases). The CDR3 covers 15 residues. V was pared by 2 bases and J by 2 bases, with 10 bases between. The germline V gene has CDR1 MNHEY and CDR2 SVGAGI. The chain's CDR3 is CASSYAGAGNQPQHF. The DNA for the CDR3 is TGTGCCAGCAGTTACGCGGGGGCCGGCAATCAGCCCCAGCATTTT.

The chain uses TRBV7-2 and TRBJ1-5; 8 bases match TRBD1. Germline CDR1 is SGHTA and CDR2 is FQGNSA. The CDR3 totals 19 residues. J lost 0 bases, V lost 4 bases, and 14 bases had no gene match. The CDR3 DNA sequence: TGTGCCAGCAGCTCGCCACCGGACAGGGCTGAAGTTAGCAATCAGCCCCAGCATTTT. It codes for CASSSPPDRAEVSNQPQHF.

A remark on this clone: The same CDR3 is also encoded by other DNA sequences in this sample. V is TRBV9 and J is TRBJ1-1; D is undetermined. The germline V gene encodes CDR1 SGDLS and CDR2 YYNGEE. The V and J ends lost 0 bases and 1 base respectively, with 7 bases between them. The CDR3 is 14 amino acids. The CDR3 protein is CASSVEERNTEAFF. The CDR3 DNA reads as TGTGCCAGCAGCGTAGAAGAGAGGAACACTGAAGCTTTCTTT.

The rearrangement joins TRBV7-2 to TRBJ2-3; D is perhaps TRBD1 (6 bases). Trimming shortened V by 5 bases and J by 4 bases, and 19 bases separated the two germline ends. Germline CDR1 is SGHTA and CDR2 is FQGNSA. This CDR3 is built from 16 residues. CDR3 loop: CASSPQGTRFADTQYF. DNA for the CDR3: TGTGCCAGCAGCCCTCAGGGGACAAGGTTCGCAGATACGCAGTATTTT.